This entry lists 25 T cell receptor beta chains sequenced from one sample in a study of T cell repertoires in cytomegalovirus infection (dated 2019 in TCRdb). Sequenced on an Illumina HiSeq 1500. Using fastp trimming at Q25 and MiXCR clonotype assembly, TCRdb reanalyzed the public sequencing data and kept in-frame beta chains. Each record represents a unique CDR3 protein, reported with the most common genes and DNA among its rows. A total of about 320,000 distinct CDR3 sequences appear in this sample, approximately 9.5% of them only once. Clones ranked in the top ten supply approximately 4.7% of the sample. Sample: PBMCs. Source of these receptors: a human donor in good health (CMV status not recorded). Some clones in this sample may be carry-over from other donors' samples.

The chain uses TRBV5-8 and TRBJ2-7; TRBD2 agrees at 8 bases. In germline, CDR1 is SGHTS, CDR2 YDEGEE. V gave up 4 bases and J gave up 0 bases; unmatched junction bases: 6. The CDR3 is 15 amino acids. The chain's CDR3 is CASSPWGTSSYEQYF. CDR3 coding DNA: TGTGCCAGCAGCCCCTGGGGGACTAGCTCCTACGAGCAGTACTTC. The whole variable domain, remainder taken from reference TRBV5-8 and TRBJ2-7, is EAGVTQSPTHLIKTRGQQATLRCSPISGHTSVYWYQQALGLGLQFLLWYDEGEERNRGNFPPRFSGRQFPNYSSELNVNALELEDSALYLCASSPWGTSSYEQYFGPGTRLTVT.

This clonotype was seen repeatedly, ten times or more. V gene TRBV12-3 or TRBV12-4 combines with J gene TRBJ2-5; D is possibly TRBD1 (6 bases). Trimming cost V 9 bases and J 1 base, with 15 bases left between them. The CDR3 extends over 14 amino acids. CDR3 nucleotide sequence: TGTGCCAGTACCAAAGGGACATCCCAAGAGACCCAGTACTTC. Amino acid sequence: CASTKGTSQETQYF.

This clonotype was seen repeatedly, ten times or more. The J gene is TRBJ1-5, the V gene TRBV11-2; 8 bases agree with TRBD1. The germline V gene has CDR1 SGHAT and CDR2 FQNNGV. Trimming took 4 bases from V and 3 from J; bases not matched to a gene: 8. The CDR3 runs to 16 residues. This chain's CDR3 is CASSSNLRGLNQPQHF. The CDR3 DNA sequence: TGTGCCAGCAGCTCAAACCTCAGGGGGCTCAATCAGCCCCAGCATTTT.

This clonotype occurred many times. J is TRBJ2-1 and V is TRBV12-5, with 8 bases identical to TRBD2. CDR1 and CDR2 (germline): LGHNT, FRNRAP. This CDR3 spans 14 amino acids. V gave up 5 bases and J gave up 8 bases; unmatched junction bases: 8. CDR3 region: CASGPGGVRYEQFF. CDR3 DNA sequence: TGTGCTAGTGGTCCCGGGGGGGTACGGTATGAGCAGTTCTTC.

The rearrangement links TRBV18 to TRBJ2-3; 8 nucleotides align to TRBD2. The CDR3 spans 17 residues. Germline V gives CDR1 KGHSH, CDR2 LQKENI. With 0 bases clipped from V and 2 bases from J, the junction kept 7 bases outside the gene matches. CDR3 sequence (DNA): TGTGCCAGCTCACCACCCGGAACTAGCGGACCCACAGATACGCAGTATTTT. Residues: CASSPPGTSGPTDTQYF. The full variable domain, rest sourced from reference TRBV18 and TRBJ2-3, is NAGVMQNPRHLVRRRGQEARLRCSPMKGHSHVYWYRQLPEEGLKFMVYLQKENIIDESGMPKERFSAEFPKEGPSILRIQQVVRGDSAAYFCASSPPGTSGPTDTQYFGPGTRLTVL.

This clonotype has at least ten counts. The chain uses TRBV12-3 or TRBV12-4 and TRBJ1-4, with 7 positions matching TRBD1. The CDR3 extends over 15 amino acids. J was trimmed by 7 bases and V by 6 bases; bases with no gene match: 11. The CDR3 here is CASRADRARGEKLFF. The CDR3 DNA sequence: TGTGCCAGCAGGGCAGACAGGGCGAGAGGTGAAAAACTGTTTTTT.

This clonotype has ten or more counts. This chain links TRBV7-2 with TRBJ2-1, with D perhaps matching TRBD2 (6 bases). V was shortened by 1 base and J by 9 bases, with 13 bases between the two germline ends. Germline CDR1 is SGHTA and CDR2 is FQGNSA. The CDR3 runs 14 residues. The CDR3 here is CASSLGLAMGEQFF. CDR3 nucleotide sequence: TGTGCCAGCAGCTTAGGGCTAGCGATGGGTGAGCAGTTCTTC.

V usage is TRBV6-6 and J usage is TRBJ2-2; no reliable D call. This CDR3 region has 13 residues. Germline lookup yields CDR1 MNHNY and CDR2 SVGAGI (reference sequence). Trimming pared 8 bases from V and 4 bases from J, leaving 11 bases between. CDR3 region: CASFLVTTGELFF. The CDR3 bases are TGTGCCAGCTTTCTAGTAACCACCGGGGAGCTGTTTTTT.

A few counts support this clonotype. In DNA, the CDR3 is TGTGCCAGCAGTTTATCAGGGCTCTATAATTCACCCCTCCACTTT. Its protein product is CASSLSGLYNSPLHF. The chain recombines TRBV27 with TRBJ1-6; D call uncertain. Germline V gene sequence: CDR1 MNHEY, CDR2 SMNVEV (reference sequence). CDR3 length: 15 residues. V was clipped by 0 bases and J by 3 bases, with 6 bases between them.

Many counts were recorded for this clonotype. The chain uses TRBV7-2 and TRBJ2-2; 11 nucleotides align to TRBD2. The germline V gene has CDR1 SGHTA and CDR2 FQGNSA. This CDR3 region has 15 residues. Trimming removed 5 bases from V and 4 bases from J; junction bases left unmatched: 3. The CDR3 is CASSGGLAGTGELFF. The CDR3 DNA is TGTGCCAGCAGCGGTGGACTAGCGGGCACCGGGGAGCTGTTTTTT.

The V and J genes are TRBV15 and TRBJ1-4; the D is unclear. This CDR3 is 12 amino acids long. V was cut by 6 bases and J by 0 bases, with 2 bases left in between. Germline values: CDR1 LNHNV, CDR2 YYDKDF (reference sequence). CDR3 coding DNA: TGTGCCACCAGAACAACTAATGAAAAACTGTTTTTT. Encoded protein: CATRTTNEKLFF.

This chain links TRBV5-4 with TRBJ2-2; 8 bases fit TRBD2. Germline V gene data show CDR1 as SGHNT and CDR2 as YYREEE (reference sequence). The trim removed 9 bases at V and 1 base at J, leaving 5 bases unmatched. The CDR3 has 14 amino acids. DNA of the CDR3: TGTGCCACCTTTAGCGGGAAGAACACCGGGGAGCTGTTTTTT. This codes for CATFSGKNTGELFF.

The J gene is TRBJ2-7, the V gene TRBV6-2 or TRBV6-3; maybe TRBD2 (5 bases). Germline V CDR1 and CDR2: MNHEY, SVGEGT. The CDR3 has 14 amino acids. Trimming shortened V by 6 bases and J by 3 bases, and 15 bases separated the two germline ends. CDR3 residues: CASRSRGLYYEQYF. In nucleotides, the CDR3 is TGTGCCAGCAGGTCGAGAGGACTGTACTACGAGCAGTACTTC.

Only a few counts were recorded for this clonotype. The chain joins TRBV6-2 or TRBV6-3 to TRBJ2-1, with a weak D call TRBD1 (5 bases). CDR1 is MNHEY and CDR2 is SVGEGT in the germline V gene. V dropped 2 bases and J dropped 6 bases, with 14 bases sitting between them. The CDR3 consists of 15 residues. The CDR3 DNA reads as TGTGCCAGCAGTTACGGGGCCTCGATCAGCAATGAGCAGTTCTTC. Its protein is CASSYGASISNEQFF.

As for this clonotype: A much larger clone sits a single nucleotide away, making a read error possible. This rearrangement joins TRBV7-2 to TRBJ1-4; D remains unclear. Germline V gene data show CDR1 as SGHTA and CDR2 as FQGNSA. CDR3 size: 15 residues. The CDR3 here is CASSTRWSANEKLVF. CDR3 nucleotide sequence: TGTGCCAGCAGCACCCGGTGGAGTGCTAATGAAAAACTGGTTTTT.

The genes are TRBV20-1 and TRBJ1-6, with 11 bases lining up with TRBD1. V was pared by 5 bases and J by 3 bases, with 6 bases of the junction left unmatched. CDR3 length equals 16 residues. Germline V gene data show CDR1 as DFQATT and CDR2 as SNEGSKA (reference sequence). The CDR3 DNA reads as TGCAGTGCTCCTGGACAGGGGGCTCTCTATAATTCACCCCTCCACTTT. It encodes CSAPGQGALYNSPLHF.

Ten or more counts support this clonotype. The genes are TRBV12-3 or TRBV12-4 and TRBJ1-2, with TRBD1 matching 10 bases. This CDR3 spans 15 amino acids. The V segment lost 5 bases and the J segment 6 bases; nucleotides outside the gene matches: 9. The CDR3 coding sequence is TGTGCCAGCAGTGGGACAGGGGCTCGATTGGATGGCTACACCTTC. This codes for CASSGTGARLDGYTF.

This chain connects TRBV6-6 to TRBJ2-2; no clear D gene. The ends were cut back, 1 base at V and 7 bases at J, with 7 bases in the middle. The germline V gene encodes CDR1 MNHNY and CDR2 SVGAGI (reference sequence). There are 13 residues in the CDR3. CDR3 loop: CASSYFGLGELFF. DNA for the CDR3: TGTGCCAGCAGTTACTTCGGCCTCGGGGAGCTGTTTTTT.

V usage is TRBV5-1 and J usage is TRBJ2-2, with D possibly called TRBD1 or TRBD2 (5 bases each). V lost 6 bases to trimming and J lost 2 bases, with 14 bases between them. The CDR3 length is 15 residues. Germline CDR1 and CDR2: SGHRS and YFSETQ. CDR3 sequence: CASTVRDRNTGELFF. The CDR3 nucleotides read TGCGCCAGCACCGTCCGGGACCGCAACACCGGGGAGCTGTTTTTT.

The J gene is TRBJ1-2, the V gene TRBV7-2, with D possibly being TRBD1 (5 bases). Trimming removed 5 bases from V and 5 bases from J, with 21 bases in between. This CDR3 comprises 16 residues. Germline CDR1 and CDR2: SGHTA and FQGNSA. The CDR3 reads CASSPTGGGLRYGYTF. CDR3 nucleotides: TGTGCCAGCAGCCCGACGGGGGGGGGGTTAAGATATGGCTACACCTTC.

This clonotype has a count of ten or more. The CDR3 loop is CAVRVRERNEQFF. CDR3 coding DNA: TGTGCAGTGCGGGTCAGGGAACGCAATGAGCAGTTCTTC. This chain uses TRBV7-8 with TRBJ2-1; D could derive from TRBD1 or TRBD2 (5 bases each). This CDR3 is 13 amino acids long. The germline CDR1 and CDR2 sequences are SGHVS and FQNEAQ. The full variable domain, in which reference TRBV7-8 and TRBJ2-1 provide the parts outside the CDR3, is GAGVSQSPRYKVAKRGQDVALRCDPISGHVSLFWYQQALGQGPEFLTYFQNEAQLDKSGLPSDRFFAERPEGSVSTLKIQRTQQEDSAVYLCAVRVRERNEQFFGPGTRLTVL.

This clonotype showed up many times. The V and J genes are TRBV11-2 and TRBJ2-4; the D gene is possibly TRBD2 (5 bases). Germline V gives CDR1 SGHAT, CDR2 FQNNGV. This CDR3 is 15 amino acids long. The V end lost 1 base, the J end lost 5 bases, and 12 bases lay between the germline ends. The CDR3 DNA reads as TGTGCCAGCAGCTTAGTAGGCCCGAGGGAAAACATTCAGTACTTC. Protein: CASSLVGPRENIQYF.

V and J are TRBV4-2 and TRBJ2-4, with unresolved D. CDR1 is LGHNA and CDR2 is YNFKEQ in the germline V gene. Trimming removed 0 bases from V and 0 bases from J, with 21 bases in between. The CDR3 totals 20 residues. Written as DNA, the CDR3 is TGTGCCAGCAGCCAAGAGGGCACCGGGCAGAGCAACCTAGCCAAAAACATTCAGTACTTC. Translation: CASSQEGTGQSNLAKNIQYF.

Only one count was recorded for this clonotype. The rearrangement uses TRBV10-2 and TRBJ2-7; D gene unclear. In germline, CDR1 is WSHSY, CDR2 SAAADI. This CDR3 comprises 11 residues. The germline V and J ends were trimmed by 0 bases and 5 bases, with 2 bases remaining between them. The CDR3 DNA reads TGCGCCAGCAGTGAGTCCAACGAGCAGTACTTC. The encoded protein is CASSESNEQYF.

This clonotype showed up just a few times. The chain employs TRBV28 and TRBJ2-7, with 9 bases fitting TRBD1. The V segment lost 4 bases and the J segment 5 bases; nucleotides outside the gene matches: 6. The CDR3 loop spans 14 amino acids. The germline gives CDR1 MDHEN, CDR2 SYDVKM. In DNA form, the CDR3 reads TGTGCCAGCAGTTACACAGGGGGCCAAAACGAGCAGTACTTC. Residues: CASSYTGGQNEQYF.